This T cell receptor (beta chain) comes out of a study of identical twins. Broader study findings: Researchers reported excess low generation probability among twin-shared out-of-frame alpha sequences.

A note on this clonotype: Its specificity is not known.

Carrying unique molecular identifiers, the cDNA also gained a universal primer site through template switching. A single record per CDR3 protein comes from TCRdb applying MiXCR to the 5' RACE reads. Found here are 200,000 to 250,000 distinct CDR3 sequences, around 15% of them singletons; the top ten hold 8.5% to 10%. The length of the CDR3 is 13 residues. V was trimmed by 7 bases and J by 2 bases, leaving 9 bases between them. Germline V gene data show CDR1 as SNHLY and CDR2 as FYNNEI. This clonotype was obtained from a young woman in good health. Sequencing was carried out using memory (CD45RO+) T cells sorted from blood. The gene calls are TRBV2 and TRBJ1-5; possible D gene TRBD1, 6 bases. This CDR3 is CASKRTGNQPQHF. The CDR3 DNA reads as TGTGCCAGCAAAAGGACAGGCAATCAGCCCCAGCATTTT. The entire variable domain, with the rest obtained from reference TRBV2 and TRBJ1-5, is as follows: EPEVTQTPSHQVTQMGQEVILRCVPISNHLYFYWYRQILGQKVEFLVSFYNNEISEKSEIFDDQFSVERPDGSNFTLKIRSTKLEDSAMYFCASKRTGNQPQHFGDGTRLSIL.